This TCR beta chain derives from a study of blood T cell repertoires in COVID-19. V lost 0 bases and J lost 5, with 20 bases in between. Germline assignment: CDR1 SQVTM and CDR2 ANQGSEA. CDR3 length: 17 amino acids. Sequencing was performed with immunoSEQ multiplex PCR; in TCRdb, only in-frame clones are kept and a portion is missing. The profile covers approximately 180,000 clones, with 75% to 80% appearing a single time and more than 25% taken by the ten largest. This sequence was found in a woman aged 65 to 85 with acute or convalescent COVID-19. The sample taken for sequencing was peripheral blood. The V call is TRBV29-1, the J call TRBJ2-1; tentative D call: TRBD2 (5 bases). CDR3 loop: CSVEDQLAGNYHNEQFF. CDR3 DNA sequence: TGCAGCGTTGAAGATCAGCTAGCCGGCAACTATCACAATGAGCAGTTCTTC.